This entry lists 5 T cell receptor beta chains sequenced from one sample in a study of CD8+ T cells in alopecia areata. Sequencing used cDNA as its template, made by extracting RNA and reverse transcribing it. Clones were read by immunoSEQ multiplex PCR, and TCRdb kept only the in-frame ones, dropping some. The table lists around 160,000 clones, roughly 50% of them singletons, with over 5.5% in the top ten. The sequencing sample was made of CD4+ T cells sorted from blood. The receptors shown here come from a human donor with alopecia areata.

This chain joins TRBV28 and TRBJ1-1; D not resolved. Per the germline V gene, CDR1 is MDHEN and CDR2 is SYDVKM. V was cut by 1 base and J by 10 bases, with 10 bases left in between. The CDR3 length is 12 residues. The DNA for the CDR3 is TGTGCCAGCAGTTTATCCTTGGGTGGAGCTTTCTTT. Its translation: CASSLSLGGAFF.

The chain combines TRBV5-1 with TRBJ2-5; D perhaps matches TRBD2 (5 bases). With 4 bases removed from V and 2 bases from J, the gap between germline ends came to 9 bases. The CDR3 length is 13 residues. CDR1 is SGHRS, CDR2 YFSETQ, per germline. CDR3 protein: CASSPTTQETQYF. Written as DNA, the CDR3 is TGCGCCAGCAGCCCGACTACACAAGAGACCCAGTACTTC. Looking up the rest from reference TRBV5-1 and TRBJ2-5 gives the full variable domain: KAGVTQTPRYLIKTRGQQVTLSCSPISGHRSVSWYQQTPGQGLQFLFEYFSETQRNKGNFPGRFSGRQFSNSRSEMNVSTLELGDSALYLCASSPTTQETQYFGPGTRLLVL.

This chain joins TRBV9 and TRBJ2-7, with D possibly being TRBD2 (6 bases). Per the germline V gene, CDR1 is SGDLS and CDR2 is YYNGEE. The V end lost 4 bases, the J end lost 1 base, and 9 bases lay between the germline ends. The CDR3 loop spans 13 amino acids. CDR3 nucleotides: TGTGCCAGCAGCAAGGGACTGTCCTACGAGCAGTACTTC. Residues: CASSKGLSYEQYF.

This clone showed up just a few times. The gene calls are TRBV4-1 and TRBJ2-3; 9 positions match TRBD2. The CDR3 covers 15 residues. Germline V gives CDR1 MGHRA, CDR2 YSYEKL. V lost 2 bases and J lost 3; bases outside the gene matches: 3. The CDR3 spells CASSQSLAGTDTQYF. CDR3 nucleotides: TGCGCCAGCAGCCAAAGCCTAGCGGGGACAGATACGCAGTATTTT.

The rearrangement uses TRBV5-6 and TRBJ2-1, with 13 bases matching TRBD2. This CDR3 spans 16 amino acids. Germline V CDR1 and CDR2: SGHDT, YYEEEE. V was pared by 1 base and J by 15 bases, with 13 bases of the junction left unmatched. The DNA of the CDR3 is TGTGCCAGCAGCTTGAGAACTAGCGGGAGGGCCTCTCTTCCGTTCTTC. Translated, it gives CASSLRTSGRASLPFF.